One sample yielded the 28 T cell receptor beta chains listed below, sequenced in a study of blood T cell repertoires in COVID-19. The repertoire was sequenced with immunoSEQ multiplex PCR; TCRdb's copy has only in-frame clones and lacks some. The table lists approximately 96,000 clones, roughly 80% of them singletons. The sequenced sample was peripheral blood. All receptors come from a woman at least 80 years old with acute or convalescent COVID-19.

The chain has TRBV28 and TRBJ2-7; 10 bases are shared with TRBD1. The ends lost 4 bases at V and 1 base at J; junction bases unmatched: 7. Per the germline V gene, CDR1 is MDHEN and CDR2 is SYDVKM. The CDR3 loop spans 16 amino acids. The CDR3 reads CASSSSGQGPSYEQYF. The CDR3, as DNA: TGTGCCAGCAGTTCATCGGGACAGGGGCCTTCCTACGAGCAGTACTTC.

The chain is built from TRBV7-2 and TRBJ1-2; the D gene is possibly TRBD1 (6 bases). Per germline, CDR1 SGHTA and CDR2 FQGNSA. The V end was cut by 8 bases, the J end by 6 bases, with 16 bases between. The CDR3 sequence is 13 residues long. The CDR3 loop reads CASSRGQLDGYTF. The CDR3, as DNA: TGTGCCAGCTCCCGAGGACAGCTCGATGGCTACACCTTC.

V gene TRBV29-1 combines with J gene TRBJ1-2, with 12 bases aligning to TRBD1. Germline V gene lookup returns CDR1 SQVTM and CDR2 ANQGSEA. Germline trimming cut 6 bases from V and 5 bases from J; bases unmatched to any gene: 7. The CDR3 is 14 residues long. CDR3 sequence: CSVPGQGAFYGYTF. The CDR3 DNA is TGCAGCGTCCCGGGACAGGGGGCTTTTTATGGCTACACCTTC.

CDR3 in DNA: TGCGCCAGCAGCGGGACTACGCGGGGGTACCAAGAGACCCAGTACTTC. Translation: CASSGTTRGYQETQYF. The chain has TRBV5-1 and TRBJ2-5, with 7 bases fitting TRBD2. This CDR3 is 16 amino acids long. Per germline, CDR1 SGHRS and CDR2 YFSETQ. J lost 0 bases, V lost 4 bases, and 9 bases had no gene match.

V and J are TRBV11-1 and TRBJ2-7; 7 bases match TRBD1. This CDR3 is built from 14 residues. Germline V gives CDR1 SGHAT, CDR2 FQDESV (reference sequence). J was trimmed by 0 bases and V by 6 bases; bases with no gene match: 5. In DNA, the CDR3 is TGTGCCAGCAGATTGGGGGACAGCTCCTACGAGCAGTACTTC. Its protein product is CASRLGDSSYEQYF.

This clone was found a few times. The chain recombines TRBV28 with TRBJ1-2, with a weak D call TRBD1 (6 bases). Looked up from germline, CDR1 is MDHEN and CDR2 is SYDVKM. V shed 7 bases and J shed 4 bases, with 19 bases lying between them. The CDR3 contains 15 residues. The CDR3 is CASTKKRGQIYGYTF. CDR3 coding DNA: TGTGCCAGCACCAAAAAGCGTGGACAGATCTATGGCTACACCTTC.

This chain joins TRBV11-2 and TRBJ2-7; 8 bases line up with TRBD2. The CDR3 extends over 17 amino acids. Germline V gene data show CDR1 as SGHAT and CDR2 as FQNNGV. With V trimmed by 0 bases and J by 2 bases, 9 bases remained unmatched. CDR3 DNA: TGTGCCAGCAGCTTAGACGCCACTAGCGGCCCTCCCTACGAGCAGTACTTC. It encodes CASSLDATSGPPYEQYF.

The chain recombines TRBV5-4 with TRBJ1-2; no clear D. The CDR3 sequence is 15 residues long. Germline CDR1 and CDR2: SGHNT and YYREEE (reference sequence). Trimming stripped 4 bases from V and 4 bases from J, with 17 bases between. The CDR3 DNA sequence: TGTGCCAGCAGCATTGGACCGTGGGCGGGCTATGGCTACACCTTC. Residues: CASSIGPWAGYGYTF.

This chain joins TRBV6-5 and TRBJ1-2, with TRBD1 identical over 8 bases. This CDR3 is 13 amino acids long. The V gene end was trimmed by 5 bases and the J gene end by 8 bases; junction bases not matched to a gene: 7. Germline CDR1 is MNHEY and CDR2 is SVGAGI. The CDR3 nucleotides are TGTGCCAGCAGTCTGGACAGGGCTTGGGGCTACACCTTC. It specifies CASSLDRAWGYTF.

This chain links TRBV5-4 with TRBJ2-1, with 8 nucleotides matching TRBD1. The CDR3 extends over 14 amino acids. Germline V gives CDR1 SGHNT, CDR2 YYREEE (reference sequence). V shed 4 bases, J shed 6 bases, and the junction held 6 bases outside the gene matches. CDR3 amino acids: CASSRWTGSNEQFF. For the CDR3, the DNA is TGTGCCAGCAGCCGGTGGACAGGGTCCAATGAGCAGTTCTTC.

The chain joins TRBV18 to TRBJ1-1; 9 bases agree with TRBD1. J lost 3 bases, V lost 2 bases, and 4 bases had no gene match. There are 15 residues in the CDR3. Germline CDR1 and CDR2: KGHSH and LQKENI. The CDR3 DNA is TGTGCCAGCTCACCAGGGACAGGGACCTACACTGAAGCTTTCTTT. As protein: CASSPGTGTYTEAFF.

This clone came up a few times. The gene calls are TRBV19 and TRBJ1-2, with unresolved D. This CDR3 contains 13 residues. CDR1 LNHDA and CDR2 SQIVND come from the germline V gene (reference sequence). Trimming took 7 bases from V and 0 from J, leaving 9 bases between them. CDR3 region: CASTGSSNYGYTF. The CDR3 DNA sequence: TGTGCCAGTACGGGATCATCTAACTATGGCTACACCTTC.

The rearrangement joins TRBV11-2 to TRBJ2-2, with 12 bases matching TRBD2. Trimming cost V 1 base and J 4 bases; bases outside gene matches: 4. This CDR3 spans 17 amino acids. CDR1 and CDR2 (germline): SGHAT, FQNNGV. The CDR3 region is CASSLALAGGVTGELFF. In DNA, the CDR3 is TGTGCCAGCAGCTTAGCCCTAGCGGGGGGGGTCACCGGGGAGCTGTTTTTT.

This clone has more than one count but fewer than ten. This chain connects TRBV18 to TRBJ1-1; no definite D call. V was shortened by 6 bases and J by 1 base, with 12 bases between the two germline ends. The CDR3 covers 14 residues. Looked up from germline, CDR1 is KGHSH and CDR2 is LQKENI. The CDR3 sequence: CASSPDGRNTEAFF. The CDR3 region has the DNA TGTGCCAGCTCGCCGGACGGGAGGAACACTGAAGCTTTCTTT.

This chain joins TRBV9 and TRBJ1-4; D not resolved. V was pared by 1 base and J by 3 bases, with 10 bases between. The CDR3 totals 15 residues. Per the germline V gene, CDR1 is SGDLS and CDR2 is YYNGEE. CDR3 DNA sequence: TGTGCCAGCAGCGTATGGGCTCACTCTAATGAAAAACTGTTTTTT. Its protein product is CASSVWAHSNEKLFF.

The chain uses TRBV29-1 and TRBJ2-1; 9 nucleotides align to TRBD1. After removal of 7 bases from V and 2 bases from J, the junction contained 3 bases not matched to a gene. The germline CDR1 and CDR2 sequences are SQVTM and ANQGSEA. The CDR3 spans 13 residues. CDR3 nucleotides: TGCAGCGGTGGACAGGGGACCTACAATGAGCAGTTCTTC. This translates into CSGGQGTYNEQFF.

V usage is TRBV7-2 and J usage is TRBJ1-5, with 9 bases that match TRBD1. The CDR3 spans 16 residues. Trimming removed 5 bases from V and 5 bases from J; junction bases left unmatched: 10. Looked up from germline, CDR1 is SGHTA and CDR2 is FQGNSA. The CDR3 nucleotides read TGTGCCAGCAGCCCCCGTCCGGACAGGGGTCATCAGCCCCAGCATTTT. Translated, it gives CASSPRPDRGHQPQHF.

The gene calls are TRBV2 and TRBJ1-4; maybe TRBD1 (6 bases). The CDR3 runs to 14 residues. CDR1 SNHLY and CDR2 FYNNEI come from the germline V gene. V was trimmed by 6 bases and J by 5 bases, leaving 13 bases between them. The CDR3 coding sequence is TGTGCCAGCAGCAACAGGGTAGGGAATGAAAAACTGTTTTTT. Residues: CASSNRVGNEKLFF.

This clone was observed a handful of times. This chain joins TRBV5-4 and TRBJ2-3; a possible D gene is TRBD2 (5 bases). V lost 8 bases and J 8 bases, leaving 12 bases between the germline ends. Germline loops: CDR1 SGHNT, CDR2 YYREEE (reference sequence). This CDR3 region has 11 residues. The CDR3 DNA is TGTGCCAGTGGACCGGCGGGTACGCAGTATTTT. It codes for CASGPAGTQYF.

The chain couples TRBV5-1 to TRBJ1-4, with 7 bases that match TRBD1. The CDR3 runs 14 residues. Germline CDR1 and CDR2: SGHRS and YFSETQ. V lost 4 bases, J lost 4 bases, and 4 bases stayed unmatched. DNA of the CDR3: TGCGCCAGCAGCGCGGGACAGATTAATGAAAAACTGTTTTTT. This translates into CASSAGQINEKLFF.

The chain couples TRBV5-4 to TRBJ2-7, with 7 bases lining up with TRBD2. The V gene end was trimmed by 6 bases and the J gene end by 6 bases; junction bases not matched to a gene: 9. The CDR3 loop spans 13 amino acids. Germline CDR1 SGHNT, CDR2 YYREEE (reference sequence). CDR3: CASTFTGGTEQYF. DNA for the CDR3: TGTGCCAGCACTTTCACGGGGGGAACCGAGCAGTACTTC.

The chain employs TRBV5-1 and TRBJ1-1, with D possibly matching TRBD1 (5 bases). Germline assignment: CDR1 SGHRS and CDR2 YFSETQ. The CDR3 is made up of 14 amino acids. Trimming took 6 bases from V and 1 from J, leaving 13 bases between them. The CDR3 region is CASTASQGNTEAFF. The CDR3 DNA sequence: TGCGCCAGCACTGCTTCTCAGGGGAACACTGAAGCTTTCTTT. The whole variable domain, remainder taken from reference TRBV5-1 and TRBJ1-1, is KAGVTQTPRYLIKTRGQQVTLSCSPISGHRSVSWYQQTPGQGLQFLFEYFSETQRNKGNFPGRFSGRQFSNSRSEMNVSTLELGDSALYLCASTASQGNTEAFFGQGTRLTVV.

The chain recombines TRBV19 with TRBJ1-5, with 7 positions matching TRBD1. The CDR3 contains 14 residues. With V trimmed by 3 bases and J by 7 bases, 6 bases remained unmatched. Germline CDR1 reads LNHDA; CDR2 reads SQIVND (reference sequence). CDR3 nucleotide sequence: TGTGCCAGTAGTATCGACAGGGATGTGCAGCCCCAGCATTTT. Encoded protein: CASSIDRDVQPQHF.

The rearrangement joins TRBV20-1 to TRBJ1-2; D is perhaps TRBD1 (6 bases). The V end was cut by 3 bases, the J end by 2 bases, with 10 bases between. CDR1 and CDR2 from the germline V gene are DFQATT and SNEGSKA (reference sequence). The CDR3 length is 13 residues. The chain's CDR3 is CSASTDRNYGYTF. The CDR3 DNA follows: TGCAGTGCTAGTACTGACAGGAACTATGGCTACACCTTC.

This clone was detected ten times or more. J is TRBJ1-1 and V is TRBV15, with D tentatively TRBD1 (6 bases). Germline assignment: CDR1 LNHNV and CDR2 YYDKDF (reference sequence). This CDR3 spans 14 amino acids. The germline V and J ends were trimmed by 5 bases and 4 bases, with 14 bases remaining between them. CDR3 bases: TGTGCCACCAGCTCTGGGGGCCCCATCACTGAAGCTTTCTTT. Translating gives CATSSGGPITEAFF.

This clone was observed a handful of times. In the same sample, other DNA sequences code for this CDR3. The chain has TRBV5-5 and TRBJ1-2; D perhaps matches TRBD1 (6 bases). CDR3 length equals 13 residues. Trimming took 0 bases from V and 4 from J, leaving 7 bases between them. Germline V gene data show CDR1 as SGHKS and CDR2 as YYEKEE (reference sequence). The CDR3 protein is CASSLGQVYGYTF. CDR3 coding DNA: TGTGCCAGCAGCTTGGGACAGGTCTATGGCTACACCTTC.

V usage is TRBV6-5 and J usage is TRBJ2-3; TRBD1 is a possible D gene (5 bases). This CDR3 comprises 14 residues. Trimming stripped 7 bases from V and 4 bases from J, with 15 bases between. Germline lookup yields CDR1 MNHEY and CDR2 SVGAGI. This chain's CDR3 is CASNLAQVADTQYF. DNA for the CDR3: TGTGCCAGCAATTTAGCACAGGTCGCAGATACGCAGTATTTT.

Only a few counts were recorded for this clone. V usage is TRBV27 and J usage is TRBJ1-4; 8 bases match TRBD1. Germline V gene lookup returns CDR1 MNHEY and CDR2 SMNVEV (reference sequence). This CDR3 comprises 14 residues. V shed 3 bases and J 10 bases; nucleotides not matched to a gene: 7. CDR3 DNA: TGTGCCAGCAGTTTTTCACAGGGGGGTGGAAAACTGTTTTTT. Its translation: CASSFSQGGGKLFF.